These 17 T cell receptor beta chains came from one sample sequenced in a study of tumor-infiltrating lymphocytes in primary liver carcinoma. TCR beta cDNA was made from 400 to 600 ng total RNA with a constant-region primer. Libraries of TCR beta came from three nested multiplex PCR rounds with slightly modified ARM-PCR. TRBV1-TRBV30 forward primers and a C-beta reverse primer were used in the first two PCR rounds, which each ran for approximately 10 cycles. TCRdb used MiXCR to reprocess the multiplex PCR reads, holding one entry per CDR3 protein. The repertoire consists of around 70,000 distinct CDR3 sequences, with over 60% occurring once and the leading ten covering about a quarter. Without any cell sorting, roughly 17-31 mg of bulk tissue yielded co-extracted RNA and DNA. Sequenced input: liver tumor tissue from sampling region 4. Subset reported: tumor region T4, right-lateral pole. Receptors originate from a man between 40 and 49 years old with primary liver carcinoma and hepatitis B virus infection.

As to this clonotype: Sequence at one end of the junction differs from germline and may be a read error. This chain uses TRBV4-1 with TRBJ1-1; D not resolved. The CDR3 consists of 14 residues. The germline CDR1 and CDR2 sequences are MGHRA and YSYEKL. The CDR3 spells CASSLWERTTEVFF. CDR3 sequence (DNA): TGCGCCAGCAGCCTGTGGGAACGAACGACTGAAGTTTTCTTC.

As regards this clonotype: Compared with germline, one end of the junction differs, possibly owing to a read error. The CDR3 reads CSVGGQAPNCGYTF. The CDR3 nucleotides are TGCAGTGTTGGGGGACAGGCACCTAACTGTGGCTACACCTTC. The chain couples TRBV29-1 to TRBJ1-2; 8 bases agree with TRBD1. Germline V gene sequence: CDR1 SQVTM, CDR2 ANQGSEA. CDR3 length equals 14 residues.

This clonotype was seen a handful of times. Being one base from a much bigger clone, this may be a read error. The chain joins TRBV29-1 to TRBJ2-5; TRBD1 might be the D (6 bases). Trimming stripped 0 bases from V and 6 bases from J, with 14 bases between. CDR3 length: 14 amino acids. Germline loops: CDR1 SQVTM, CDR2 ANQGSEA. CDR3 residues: CSVEDSGVGKTQYF. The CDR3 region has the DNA TGCAGCGTTGAAGATTCAGGGGTAGGGAAGACCCAGTACTTC.

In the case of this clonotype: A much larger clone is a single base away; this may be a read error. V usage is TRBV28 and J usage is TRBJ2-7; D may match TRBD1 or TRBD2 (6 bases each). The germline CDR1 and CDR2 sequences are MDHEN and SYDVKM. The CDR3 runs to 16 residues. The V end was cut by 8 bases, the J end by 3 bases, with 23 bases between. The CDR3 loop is CASGKGGLRDIYEQYF. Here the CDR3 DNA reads TGTGCCAGCGGAAAGGGGGGACTGAGGGACATCTACGAGCAGTACTTC.

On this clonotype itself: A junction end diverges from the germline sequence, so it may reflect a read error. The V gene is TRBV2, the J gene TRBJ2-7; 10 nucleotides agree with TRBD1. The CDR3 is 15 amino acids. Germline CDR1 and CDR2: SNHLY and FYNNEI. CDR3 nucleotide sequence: TGTGCCAGCAGTGAAGCGACAGGGGGCAGGAACGAGCAGAACTTC. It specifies CASSEATGGRNEQNF.

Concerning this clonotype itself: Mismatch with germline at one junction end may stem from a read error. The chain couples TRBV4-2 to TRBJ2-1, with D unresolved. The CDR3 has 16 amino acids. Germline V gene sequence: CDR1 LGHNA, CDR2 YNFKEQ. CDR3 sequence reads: CASSQDHVGVEDEQFF. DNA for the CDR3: TGTGCCAGTAGCCAAGACCACGTTGGTGTTGAGGATGAGCAGTTCTTC.

The CDR3 is CTSDPGLADSYYEQYV. The CDR3 DNA reads as TGTACCAGCGATCCGGGACTAGCGGACAGCTACTACGAGCAGTACGTC. The rearrangement uses TRBV12-3 or TRBV12-4 and TRBJ2-7, with TRBD2 matching over 11 bases. The CDR3 covers 16 residues.

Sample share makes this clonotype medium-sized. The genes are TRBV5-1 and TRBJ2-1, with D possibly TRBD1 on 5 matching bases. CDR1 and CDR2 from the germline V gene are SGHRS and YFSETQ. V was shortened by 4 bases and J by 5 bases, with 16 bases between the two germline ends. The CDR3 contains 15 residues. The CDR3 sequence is CASSPTGAVNNEQFF. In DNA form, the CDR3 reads TGCGCCAGCAGCCCCACTGGGGCAGTAAACAATGAGCAGTTCTTC.

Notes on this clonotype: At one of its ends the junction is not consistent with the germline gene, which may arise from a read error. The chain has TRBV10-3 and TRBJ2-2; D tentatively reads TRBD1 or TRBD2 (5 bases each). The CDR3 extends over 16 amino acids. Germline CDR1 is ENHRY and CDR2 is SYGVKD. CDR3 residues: CAISPSSRVDTGELFF. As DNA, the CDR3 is TGCGCCATCAGTCCCTCGTCCCGGGTGGACACCGGGGAGCTATTTTTT.

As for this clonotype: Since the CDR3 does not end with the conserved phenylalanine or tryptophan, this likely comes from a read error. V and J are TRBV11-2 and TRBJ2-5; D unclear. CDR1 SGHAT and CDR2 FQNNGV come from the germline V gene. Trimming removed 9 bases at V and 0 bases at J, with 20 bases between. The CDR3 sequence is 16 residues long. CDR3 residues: CASGSRYSAHQETQYS. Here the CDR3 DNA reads TGTGCCAGTGGATCCCGGTACTCGGCCCACCAAGAGACCCAGTACTCC.

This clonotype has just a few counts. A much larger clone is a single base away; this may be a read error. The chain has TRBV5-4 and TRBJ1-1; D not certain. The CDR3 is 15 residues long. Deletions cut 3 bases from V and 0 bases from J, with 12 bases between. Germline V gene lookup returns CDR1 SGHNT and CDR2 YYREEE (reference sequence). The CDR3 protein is CASSSERTLNTEAFF. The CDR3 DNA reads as TGTGCCAGCAGCTCGGAACGAACCTTGAACACTGAAGCTTTCTTT.

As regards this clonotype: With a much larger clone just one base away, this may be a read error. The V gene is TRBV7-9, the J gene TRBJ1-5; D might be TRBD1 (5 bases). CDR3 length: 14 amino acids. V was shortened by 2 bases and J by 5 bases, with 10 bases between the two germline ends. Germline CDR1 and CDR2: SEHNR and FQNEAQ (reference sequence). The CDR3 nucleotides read TGTGCCAGCAGCTTATCCATAGGGGATCAGCCCCAGCATTTT. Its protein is CASSLSIGDQPQHF.

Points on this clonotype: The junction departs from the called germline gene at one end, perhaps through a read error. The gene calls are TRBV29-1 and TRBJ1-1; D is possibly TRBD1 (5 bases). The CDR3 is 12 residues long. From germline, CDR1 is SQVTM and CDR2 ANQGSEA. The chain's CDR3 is CSVAGDGTVAFF. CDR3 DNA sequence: TGCAGCGTAGCTGGGGACGGCACTGTAGCTTTCTTT.

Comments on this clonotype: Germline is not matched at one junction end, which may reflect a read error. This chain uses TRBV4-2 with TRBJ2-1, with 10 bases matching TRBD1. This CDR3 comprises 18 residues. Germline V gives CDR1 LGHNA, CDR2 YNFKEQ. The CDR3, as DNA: TGTGCCAGCAGCCAAGACAGGATAACGGACAGGGGGAGATATGAACAGTTCTTC. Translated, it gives CASSQDRITDRGRYEQFF.

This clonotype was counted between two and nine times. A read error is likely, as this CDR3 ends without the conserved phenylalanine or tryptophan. CDR3 sequence reads: CASSLSRVGYTL. CDR3 nucleotides: TGTGCCAGCAGCTTAAGCAGGGTGGGCTACACCCTC. The chain couples TRBV13 to TRBJ1-2; a possible D gene is TRBD1 (5 bases). Germline CDR1 is PRHDT and CDR2 is FYEKMQ (reference sequence). Trimming removed 2 bases from V and 8 bases from J, with 9 bases in between. This CDR3 has 12 amino acids.

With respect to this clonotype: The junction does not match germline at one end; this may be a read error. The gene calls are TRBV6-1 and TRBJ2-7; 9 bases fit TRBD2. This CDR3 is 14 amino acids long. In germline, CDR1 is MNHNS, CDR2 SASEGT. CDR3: CASSEREVAYDQYF. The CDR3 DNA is TGTGCCAGCAGCGAGCGGGAGGTAGCCTACGATCAGTACTTC.

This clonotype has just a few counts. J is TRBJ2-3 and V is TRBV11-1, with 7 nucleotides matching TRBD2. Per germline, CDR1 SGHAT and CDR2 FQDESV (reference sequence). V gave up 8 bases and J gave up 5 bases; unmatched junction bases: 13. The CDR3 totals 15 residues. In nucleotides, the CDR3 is TGTGCCAGCGGCCTAAGCGGGAACACGAGAGATACGCAGTATTTT. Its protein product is CASGLSGNTRDTQYF.